One T cell receptor (beta chain) is described in this entry. Its cognate antigen is unknown. The sample is drawn from a study of PD-1 blockade in classical Hodgkin lymphoma. Study conclusions and caveats: As was reported, newly diagnosed patients showed lower baseline TCR diversity than healthy donors did.

The protocol was immunoSEQ multiplex PCR, while the TCRdb copy is restricted to in-frame clones and leaves out a portion. Among 75,000 to 100,000 clones listed, 80% to 85% were seen once. CDR1 is ENHRY, CDR2 SYGVKD, per germline. Trimming took 4 bases from V and 5 from J, leaving 14 bases between them. CDR3 length equals 14 residues. Every patient was affected by relapse after autologous stem cell transplantation, while exposure to brentuximab vedotin was not uniform. Best responses included complete response and partial response; otherwise, the best response was progressive disease. The chain combines TRBV10-3 with TRBJ1-1, with a weak D call TRBD1 (5 bases). The receptor comes from a human donor with classical Hodgkin lymphoma. The input for sequencing was peripheral blood mononuclear cells (PBMCs), taken at baseline. The CDR3 DNA reads TGTGCCATCAGTGTTGGGGGTCCGGGAACTGAAGCTTTCTTT. This gives the protein CAISVGGPGTEAFF.